This T cell receptor (beta chain) was captured in a study of blood T cell repertoires in COVID-19. Germline V gene sequence: CDR1 SGHDT, CDR2 YYEEEE. The junction had 6 bases not matched to a gene; V was cut back by 2 bases and J by 7 bases. CDR3 length: 15 amino acids. The data were produced by immunoSEQ multiplex PCR, yet TCRdb's version contains in-frame clones alone and is incomplete. Of about 260,000 clones in the sample, about 89% were seen once. The source material was peripheral blood. The rearrangement joins TRBV5-6 to TRBJ2-1; 10 positions agree with TRBD2. This sequence was found in a man aged 40-49 years who had recovered from COVID-19. The CDR3 loop is CASSLAGGPINEQFF. The DNA of the CDR3 is TGTGCCAGCAGCTTAGCGGGAGGGCCAATAAATGAGCAGTTCTTC.